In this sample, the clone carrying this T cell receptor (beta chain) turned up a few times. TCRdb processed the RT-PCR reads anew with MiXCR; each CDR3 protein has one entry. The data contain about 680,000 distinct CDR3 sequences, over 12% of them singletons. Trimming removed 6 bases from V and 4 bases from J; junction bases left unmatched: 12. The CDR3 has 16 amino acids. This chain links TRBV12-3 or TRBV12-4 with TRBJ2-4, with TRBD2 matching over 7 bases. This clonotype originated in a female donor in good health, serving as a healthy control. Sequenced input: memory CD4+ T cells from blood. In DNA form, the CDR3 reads TGTGCCAGCAGCGATGGGGCTAGCGGTACTAAAAACATTCAGTACTTC. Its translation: CASSDGASGTKNIQYF.